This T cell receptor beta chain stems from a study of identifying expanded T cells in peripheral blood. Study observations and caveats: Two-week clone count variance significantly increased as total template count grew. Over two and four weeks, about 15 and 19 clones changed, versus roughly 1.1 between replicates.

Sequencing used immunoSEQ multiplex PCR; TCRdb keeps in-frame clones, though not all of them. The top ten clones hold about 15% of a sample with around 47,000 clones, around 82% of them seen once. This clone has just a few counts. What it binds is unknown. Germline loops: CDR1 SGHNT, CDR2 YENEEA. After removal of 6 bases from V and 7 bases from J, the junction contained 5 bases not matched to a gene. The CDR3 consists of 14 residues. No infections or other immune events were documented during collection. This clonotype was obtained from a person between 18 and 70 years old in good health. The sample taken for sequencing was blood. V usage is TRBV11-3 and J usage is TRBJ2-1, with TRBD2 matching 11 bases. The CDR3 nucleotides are TGTGCCAGCAGTACTAGCGGGAGAACAAATGAGCAGTTCTTC. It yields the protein CASSTSGRTNEQFF.